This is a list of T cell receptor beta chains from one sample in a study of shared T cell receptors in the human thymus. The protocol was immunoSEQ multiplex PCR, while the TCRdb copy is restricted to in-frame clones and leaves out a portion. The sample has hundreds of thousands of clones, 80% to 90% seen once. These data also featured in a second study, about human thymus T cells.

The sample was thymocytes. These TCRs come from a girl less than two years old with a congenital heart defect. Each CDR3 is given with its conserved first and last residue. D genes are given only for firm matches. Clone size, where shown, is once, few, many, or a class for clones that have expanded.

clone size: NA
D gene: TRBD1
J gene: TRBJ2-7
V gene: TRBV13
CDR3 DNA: TGTGCCAGCAGCCCGGGGACAGGGGGCGCGGGGGAGCAGTACTTC
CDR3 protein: CASSPGTGGAGEQYF

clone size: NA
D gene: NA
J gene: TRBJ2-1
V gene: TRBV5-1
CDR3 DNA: TGCGCCAGCAGCTTGGGTCTAGGGCGGGTTCTCAATGAGCAGTTCTTC
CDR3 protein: CASSLGLGRVLNEQFF

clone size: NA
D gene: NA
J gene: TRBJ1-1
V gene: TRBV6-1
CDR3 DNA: TGTGCCAGCAGTGAAGAGGAGGGGACGGCTTTCTTT
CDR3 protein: CASSEEEGTAFF

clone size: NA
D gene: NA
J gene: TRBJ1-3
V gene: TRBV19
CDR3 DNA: TGTGCCAGTAGTAGGAGCAGGGATGGAAACACCATATATTTT
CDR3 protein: CASSRSRDGNTIYF

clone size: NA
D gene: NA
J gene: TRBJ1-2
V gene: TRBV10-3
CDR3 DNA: TGTGCCATCAGCCCCGGTCGCTATGGCTACACCTTC
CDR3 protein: CAISPGRYGYTF

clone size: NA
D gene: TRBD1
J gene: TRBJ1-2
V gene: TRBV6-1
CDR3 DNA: TGTGCCAGCAGTGAGAGAGTGAAGGACAGGGGGTCGAGACCACTCTATGGCTACACCTTC
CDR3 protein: CASSERVKDRGSRPLYGYTF

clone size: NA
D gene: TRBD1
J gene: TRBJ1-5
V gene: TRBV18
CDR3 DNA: TGTGCCAGCTCACCAAGCAATAATCCGGGACAGACACCCCAGCATTTT
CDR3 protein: CASSPSNNPGQTPQHF

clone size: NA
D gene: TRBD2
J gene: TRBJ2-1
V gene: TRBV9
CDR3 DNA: TGTGCCAGCAGCGTAGTGTCGTGTGGGACTAGCGGGGGGCATTACAATGAGCAGTTCTTC
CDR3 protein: CASSVVSCGTSGGHYNEQFF

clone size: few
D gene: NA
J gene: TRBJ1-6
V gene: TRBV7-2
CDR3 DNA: TGTGCCAGCAGCGCATACAGACAACGAGGGCTTAATTCACCCCTCCACTTT
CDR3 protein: CASSAYRQRGLNSPLHF

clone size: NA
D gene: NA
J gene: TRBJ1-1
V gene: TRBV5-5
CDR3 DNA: TGTGCCAGCAGCTTGGTTTGTGGGGGGGGGACTGAAGCTTTCTTT
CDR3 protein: CASSLVCGGGTEAFF

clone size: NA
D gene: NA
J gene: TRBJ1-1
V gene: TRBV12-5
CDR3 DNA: TGTGCTAGTCCCGGTGAGAGGGCTGAAGCTTTCTTT
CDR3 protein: CASPGERAEAFF

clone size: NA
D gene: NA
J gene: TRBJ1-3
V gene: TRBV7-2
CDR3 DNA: TGTGCCAGCAGCCAAAGACAGCTCTCTGGAAACACCATATATTTT
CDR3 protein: CASSQRQLSGNTIYF

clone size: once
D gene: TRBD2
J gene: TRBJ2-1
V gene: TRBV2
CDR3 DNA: TGTGCCAGCAGTGAACTAGCGGAAAGATACAATGAGCAGTTCTTC
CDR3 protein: CASSELAERYNEQFF

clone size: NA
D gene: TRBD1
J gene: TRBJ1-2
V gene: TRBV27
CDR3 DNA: TGTGCCAGCAGCCTTCGGGACAGAGACGGTGGCTACACCTTC
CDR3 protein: CASSLRDRDGGYTF

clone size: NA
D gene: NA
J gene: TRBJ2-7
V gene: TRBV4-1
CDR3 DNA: TGCGCCAGCAGCCAAGAAGCGGGTAGGGGAAGAGGGGATCTCGAGCAGTACTTC
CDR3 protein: CASSQEAGRGRGDLEQYF

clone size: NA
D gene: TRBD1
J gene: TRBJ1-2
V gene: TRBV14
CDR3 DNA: TGTGCCAGCAGCCAAGTCCCCTTCCCGGACAGGGAGATCGACTATGGCTACACCTTC
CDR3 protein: CASSQVPFPDREIDYGYTF

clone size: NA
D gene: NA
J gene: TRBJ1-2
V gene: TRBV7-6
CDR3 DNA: TGTGCCAGCAGCTTAGTTCAGGGTAGGGTTAACTATGGCTACACCTTC
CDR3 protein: CASSLVQGRVNYGYTF

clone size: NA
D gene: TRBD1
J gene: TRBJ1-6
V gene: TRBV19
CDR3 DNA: TGTGCCAGTAGTAAACACAACAGGGGGAGACAGAATAATTCACCCCTCCACTTT
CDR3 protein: CASSKHNRGRQNNSPLHF

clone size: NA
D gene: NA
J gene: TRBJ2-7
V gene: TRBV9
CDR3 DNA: TGTGCCAGCAGTCATACCGGGGGGCTTGATACCTACGAGCAGTACTTC
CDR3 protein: CASSHTGGLDTYEQYF

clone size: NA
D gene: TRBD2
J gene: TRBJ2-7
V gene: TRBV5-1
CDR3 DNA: TGCGCCAGCAGCGATCTTAGCGGGGTTGGCATTAGGGAGCAGTACTTC
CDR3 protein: CASSDLSGVGIREQYF

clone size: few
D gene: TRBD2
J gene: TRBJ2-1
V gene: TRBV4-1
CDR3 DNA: TGCGCCAGCAGCCAAGCCCCTAGCGGGGGGGTTACTGAGCAGTTCTTC
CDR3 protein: CASSQAPSGGVTEQFF

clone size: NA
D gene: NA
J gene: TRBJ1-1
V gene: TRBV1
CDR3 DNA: TGCACCAGCAGCCCGGGACAGGGGGCTTCCAAATTACGGCCTGGGCGCTTGAACACTGAAGCTTTCTTT
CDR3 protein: CTSSPGQGASKLRPGRLNTEAFF

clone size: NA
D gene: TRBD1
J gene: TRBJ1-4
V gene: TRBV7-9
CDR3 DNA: TGTGCCAGCAGCCCTAGGACAGGAGGCTCTACAACTAATGAAAAACTGTTTTTT
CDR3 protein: CASSPRTGGSTTNEKLFF

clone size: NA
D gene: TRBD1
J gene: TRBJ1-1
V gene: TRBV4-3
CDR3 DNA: TGCGCCAGCAGCCAAGTCACAGGGGGCGAAGGTCGAGGGACTGAAGCTTTCTTT
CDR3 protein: CASSQVTGGEGRGTEAFF

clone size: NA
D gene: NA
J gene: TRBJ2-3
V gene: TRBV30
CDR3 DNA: TGTGCCTGGGACACAGGGCAGGAGGCCACAGATACGCAGTATTTT
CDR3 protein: CAWDTGQEATDTQYF

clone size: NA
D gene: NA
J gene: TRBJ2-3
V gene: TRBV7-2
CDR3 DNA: TGTGCCAGCAGCTTAGAGCGCCGGGGTGTAGATACGCAGTATTTT
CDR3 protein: CASSLERRGVDTQYF

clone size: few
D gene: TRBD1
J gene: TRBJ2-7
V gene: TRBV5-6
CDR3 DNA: TGTGCCAGCAGCCGGGACAGGACGCAATCCTACGACGAGCAGTACTTC
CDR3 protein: CASSRDRTQSYDEQYF

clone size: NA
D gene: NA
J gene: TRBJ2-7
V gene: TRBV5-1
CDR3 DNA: TGCGCCAGCAGCTCCCCGGAGGGGGCGAAATACGAGCAGTACTTC
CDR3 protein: CASSSPEGAKYEQYF

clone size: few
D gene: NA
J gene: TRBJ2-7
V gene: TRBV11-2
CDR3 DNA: TGTGCCAGCAGCACGCAGTCCAACGAGCAGTACTTC
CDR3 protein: CASSTQSNEQYF

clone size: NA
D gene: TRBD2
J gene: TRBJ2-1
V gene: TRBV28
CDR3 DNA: TGTGCCAGCAGTTTAAGGGAGGGACTCCAGTTCGCCCACAATGAGCAGTTCTTC
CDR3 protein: CASSLREGLQFAHNEQFF

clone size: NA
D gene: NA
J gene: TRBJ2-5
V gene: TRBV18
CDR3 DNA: TGTGCCAGCTCACCATCTATGATCAATGACGGGGGGACCCAGTACTTC
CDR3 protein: CASSPSMINDGGTQYF

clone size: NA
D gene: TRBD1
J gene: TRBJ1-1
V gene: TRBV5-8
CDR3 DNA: TGTGCCAGCAGCTTGGAAGTAGGACAGGGAGTGAACACTGAAGCTTTCTTT
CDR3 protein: CASSLEVGQGVNTEAFF

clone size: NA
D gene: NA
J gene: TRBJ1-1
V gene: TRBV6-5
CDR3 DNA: TGTGCCAGCAGTTACGGGAGAATGAACACTGAAGCTTTCTTT
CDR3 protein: CASSYGRMNTEAFF

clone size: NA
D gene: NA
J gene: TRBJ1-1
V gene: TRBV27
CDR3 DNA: TGTGCCAGCAGGCAGATTGGCACTGAAGCTTTCTTT
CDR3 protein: CASRQIGTEAFF

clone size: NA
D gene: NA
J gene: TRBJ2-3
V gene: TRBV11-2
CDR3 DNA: TGTGCCAGCAGCTCGACAGGTTGGGGAAACTTTACAGATACGCAGTATTTT
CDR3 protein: CASSSTGWGNFTDTQYF

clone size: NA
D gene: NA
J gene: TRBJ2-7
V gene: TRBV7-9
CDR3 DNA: TGTGCCAGCGTGGGGGGGAGACAGGCGGCCTACGAGCAGTACTTC
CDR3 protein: CASVGGRQAAYEQYF

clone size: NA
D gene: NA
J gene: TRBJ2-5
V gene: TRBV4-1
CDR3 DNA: TGCGCCAGCAGAACTAGCTTGGGGGAGACCCAGTACTTC
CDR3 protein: CASRTSLGETQYF

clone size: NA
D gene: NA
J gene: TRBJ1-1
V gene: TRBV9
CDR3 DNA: TGTGCCAGCAGCGTAGGTCGTGCAGGGCCCCACACTGAAGCTTTCTTT
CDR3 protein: CASSVGRAGPHTEAFF

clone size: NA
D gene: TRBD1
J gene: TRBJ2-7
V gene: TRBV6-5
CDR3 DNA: TGTGCCAGCAGTTCCTTCGGGACAGGGGGCTCCTACGAGCAGTACTTC
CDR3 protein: CASSSFGTGGSYEQYF

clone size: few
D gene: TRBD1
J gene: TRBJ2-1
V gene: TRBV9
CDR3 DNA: TGTGCCAGCAGCGGATACCAGGGGGTCTCCTACAATGAGCAGTTCTTC
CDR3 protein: CASSGYQGVSYNEQFF

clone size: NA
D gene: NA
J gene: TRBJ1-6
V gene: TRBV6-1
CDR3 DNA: TGTGCCAGCAGTGATGCCCGGGGAGACTCAAGCTCCTATAATTCACCCCTCCACTTT
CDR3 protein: CASSDARGDSSSYNSPLHF

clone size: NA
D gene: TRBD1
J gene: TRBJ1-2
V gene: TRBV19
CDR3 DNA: TGTGCCAGTAGTATGGGGACAGGAGACTATGGCTACACCTTC
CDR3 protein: CASSMGTGDYGYTF

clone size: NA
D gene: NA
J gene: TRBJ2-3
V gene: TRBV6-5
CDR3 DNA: TGTGCCAGCAGTCCCAGGGCATACACAGATACGCAGTATTTT
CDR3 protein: CASSPRAYTDTQYF

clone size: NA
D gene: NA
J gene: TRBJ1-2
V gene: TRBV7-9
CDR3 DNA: TGTGCCAGCAGCCCGGACTTAAACTATGGCTACACCTTC
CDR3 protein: CASSPDLNYGYTF

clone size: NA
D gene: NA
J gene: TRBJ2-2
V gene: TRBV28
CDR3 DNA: TGTGCCAGCGGGGGGGCGGGGACGAACACCGGGGAGCTGTTTTTT
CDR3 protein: CASGGAGTNTGELFF

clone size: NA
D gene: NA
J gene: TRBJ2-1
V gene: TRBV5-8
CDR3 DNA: TGTGCCAGCAGCCCGCTAGGATACTGGAGCTCCTACAATGAGCAGTTCTTC
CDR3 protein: CASSPLGYWSSYNEQFF

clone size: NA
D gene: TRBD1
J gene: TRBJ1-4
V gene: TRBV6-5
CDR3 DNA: TGTGCCAGCAGTTACTCGAGGGGACAGGAAAATGAAAAACTGTTTTTT
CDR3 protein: CASSYSRGQENEKLFF

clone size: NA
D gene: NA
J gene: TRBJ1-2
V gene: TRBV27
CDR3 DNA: TGTGCCAGCAGTCGGGGGAGGTACTATGGCTACACCTTC
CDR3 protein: CASSRGRYYGYTF

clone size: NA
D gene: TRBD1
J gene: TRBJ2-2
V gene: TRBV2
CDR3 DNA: TGTGCCAGCAGTGAAGTCGGGACAGGGTTCACCGGGGAGCTGTTTTTT
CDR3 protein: CASSEVGTGFTGELFF

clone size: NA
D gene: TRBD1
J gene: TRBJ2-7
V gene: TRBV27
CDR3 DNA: TGTGCCAGCAGTCCGACCGGGACAGGGGCCTACGAGCAGTACTTC
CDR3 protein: CASSPTGTGAYEQYF

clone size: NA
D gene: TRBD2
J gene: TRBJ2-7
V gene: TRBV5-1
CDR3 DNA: TGCGCCAGCAGCTGGAGAGGGTCCCGGGGGGAAAGTTCCTACGAGCAGTACTTC
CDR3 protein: CASSWRGSRGESSYEQYF

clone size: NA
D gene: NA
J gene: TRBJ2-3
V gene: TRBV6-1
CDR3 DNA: TGTGCCAGCAGTGAAGCGTGTGAGGGGGATAGCACAGATACGCAGTATTTT
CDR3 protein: CASSEACEGDSTDTQYF

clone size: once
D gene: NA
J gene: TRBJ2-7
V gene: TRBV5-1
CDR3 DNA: TGCGCCAGCAGACCGGGTCGAAGAGAGTACGAGCAGTACTTC
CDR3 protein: CASRPGRREYEQYF

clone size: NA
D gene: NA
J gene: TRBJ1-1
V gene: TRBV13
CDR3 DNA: TGTGCCAGCAGCTTCGTACCTGCCGGGAACACTGAAGCTTTCTTT
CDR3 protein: CASSFVPAGNTEAFF

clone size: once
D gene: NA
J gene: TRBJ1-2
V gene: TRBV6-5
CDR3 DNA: TGTGCCAGCCTGGATAGAGACAGGACCTTTGGCTACACCTTC
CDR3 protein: CASLDRDRTFGYTF

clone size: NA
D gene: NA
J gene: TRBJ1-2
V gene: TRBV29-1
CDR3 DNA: TGCAGCGTTGACCAGGGGAACTATGGCTACACCTTC
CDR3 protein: CSVDQGNYGYTF

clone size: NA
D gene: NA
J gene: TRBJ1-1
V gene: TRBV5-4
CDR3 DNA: TGTGCCAGCAGGGTCGACAGCCCATGGGGCACTGAAGCTTTCTTT
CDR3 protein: CASRVDSPWGTEAFF